These T cell receptor beta chains were read from a single sample in a study of T cell repertoires in cytomegalovirus infection. TCRdb re-called the reads through MiXCR, storing one row per CDR3 protein. The sample holds 450,000 to 650,000 distinct CDR3 sequences, about 30% seen once. The source material was PBMCs. These receptors came from a human donor in good health (CMV status not recorded). Some clones in this sample may be carry-over from other donors' samples. Both conserved end residues are part of each CDR3. D genes are given only for firm matches. Some rows have no size entry. The others give once, few or many, or a class for an expanded clone.

TRBV2	TRBJ2-3	many	.	TGTGCCAGCTTCCAAGGCCAGCAATCCACAGATACGCAGTATTTT	CASFQGQQSTDTQYF
TRBV30	TRBJ2-3	.	.	TGTGCCTGGAGTGGCCTAAGTATGGCTGATACGCAGTATTTT	CAWSGLSMADTQYF
TRBV5-1	TRBJ1-4	many	.	TGCGCCAGCAGCTTGGAAGGTCTCGGGGAAAAACTGTTTTTT	CASSLEGLGEKLFF
TRBV14	TRBJ1-1	.	.	TGTGCCAGCAGGCAGGGATTAGGCACTGAAGCTTTCTTT	CASRQGLGTEAFF
TRBV7-9	TRBJ2-5	few	TRBD1	TGTGCCAGCAGCTTAACGAACAGGGGGCCGGAAGAGACCCAGTACTTC	CASSLTNRGPEETQYF
TRBV7-9	TRBJ2-1	few	TRBD2	TGTGCCAGCAGCAAGAGACTGGCTAGCGGGAGTTGGAATGAGCAGTTCTTC	CASSKRLASGSWNEQFF
TRBV6-6	TRBJ2-7	.	TRBD2	TGTGCCAGCAGGGGGACTAGCCGGAACTACGAGCAGTACTTC	CASRGTSRNYEQYF
TRBV12-3/TRBV12-4	TRBJ1-1	.	TRBD1	TGTGCCAGCAAGAACAGGGACAGCACTGAAGCTTTCTTT	CASKNRDSTEAFF
TRBV7-2	TRBJ1-2	many	TRBD1	TGTGCCAGCAGCTTTCTCTCGGGCCACAGCGGGACAGGCTATGGCTACACCTTC	CASSFLSGHSGTGYGYTF
TRBV29-1	TRBJ2-5	few	.	TGCAGCGTTGCCGGATCGAGCAACCAAGAGACCCAGTACTTC	CSVAGSSNQETQYF
TRBV2	TRBJ1-1	.	.	TGTGCCAGCAGTGAAGCGCATAGGGTAAACACTGAAGCTTTCTTT	CASSEAHRVNTEAFF
TRBV6-2/TRBV6-3	TRBJ2-7	.	TRBD1	TGTGCCAGCAGCCCGTGGAGGACAGGGTCCTACGAGCAGTACTTC	CASSPWRTGSYEQYF
TRBV27	TRBJ2-3	.	.	TGTGCCAGCAGAGATGGGGAGGACACGCAGTATTTT	CASRDGEDTQYF
TRBV11-2	TRBJ2-4	.	.	TGTGCCAGCAGCTTAGAGCCAGGGGCCTCGACCAAAAACATTCAGTACTTC	CASSLEPGASTKNIQYF
TRBV7-2	TRBJ2-3	.	TRBD1	TGTGCCAGCAGCCCTCTGGGGACAGGGAACACAGATACGCAGTATTTT	CASSPLGTGNTDTQYF
TRBV7-2	TRBJ2-3	few	TRBD2	TGTGCCAGCAGCCGGGGACTAGCGGGAGCGGTGGATACGCAGTATTTT	CASSRGLAGAVDTQYF
TRBV24-1	TRBJ2-1	.	TRBD2	TGTGCCACCAGTGACCTAAAACTAGCGGGAGGTGACAATGAGCAGTTCTTC	CATSDLKLAGGDNEQFF
TRBV6-2/TRBV6-3	TRBJ1-5	.	TRBD1	TGTGCCAGCACCGCTGACTACAGGGGGTTTCCGCATTTT	CASTADYRGFPHF
TRBV12-5	TRBJ2-1	.	TRBD1	TGTGCTAGTGGTTTTTGGGACAGGGGCCCGAACAATGAGCAGTTCTTC	CASGFWDRGPNNEQFF
TRBV7-2	TRBJ2-4	many	.	TGTGCCAGCAGCTTACCCGGACAGACCAAAAACATTCAGTACTTC	CASSLPGQTKNIQYF
TRBV7-2	TRBJ1-5	many	TRBD1	TGTGCCAGCAGCTTTCAGGGGGCCCAGCCCCAGCATTTT	CASSFQGAQPQHF
TRBV28	TRBJ1-2	.	.	TGTGCCAGTTCGGGGCCGACCTATGGCTACACCTTC	CASSGPTYGYTF
TRBV4-1	TRBJ2-1	few	.	TGCGCCAGCAGCCAAGAGGTACCGGCGTTGGATGAGCAGTTCTTC	CASSQEVPALDEQFF
TRBV4-3	TRBJ1-5	few	.	TGCGCCAGCAGCCAAGAAGTGGCGGACAGCCAGTCGTGGCCCCAGCATTTT	CASSQEVADSQSWPQHF
TRBV4-1	TRBJ1-1	.	.	TGCGCCAGCAGCCAGCCCAGGGGCACTGAAGCTTTCTTT	CASSQPRGTEAFF
TRBV7-8	TRBJ2-4	few	TRBD1	TGTGCCAGCAGCTCACAGGGGGGAATAGCCAAAAACATTCAGTACTTC	CASSSQGGIAKNIQYF
TRBV6-1	TRBJ1-1	.	.	TGTGCCGGTACCACCCCGGGACTGAACACTGAAGCTTTCTTT	CAGTTPGLNTEAFF
TRBV9	TRBJ1-6	few	.	TGTGCCAGCAGCGTAGGAGGGGGTGATAATTCACCCCTCCACTTT	CASSVGGGDNSPLHF
TRBV7-6	TRBJ2-5	few	.	TGTGCCAGCAGCTTAGGCCAGAAGGGAGAGACCCAGTACTTC	CASSLGQKGETQYF
TRBV2	TRBJ2-7	.	.	TGTGCCTTAGGCGGGACACAGTACGAGCAGTACTTC	CALGGTQYEQYF
TRBV27	TRBJ1-1	.	TRBD1	TGTGCCAGCAGTGCAGGACAGGGGACCACTGAAGCTTTCTTT	CASSAGQGTTEAFF
TRBV10-3	TRBJ1-1	.	.	TGTGCCATCATGCGAAAATTGACAGTGAACACTGAAGCTTTCTTT	CAIMRKLTVNTEAFF
TRBV12-5	TRBJ2-1	few	TRBD2	TGTGCTAGTGGTTTCTTTCTAGCGGGAGGTTATGAGCAGTTCTTC	CASGFFLAGGYEQFF
TRBV19	TRBJ1-1	.	.	TGTGCCAGTAGTCGGGACTGGAACACTGAAGCTTTCTTT	CASSRDWNTEAFF
TRBV28	TRBJ1-2	.	.	TGTGCCAGCAGTTTCAGGTCCACGGGCTACACCTTC	CASSFRSTGYTF
TRBV11-2	TRBJ2-6	.	.	TGTGCCAGCAGCTTAGATGGCAGGGCTTCTGGGGCCAACGTCCTGACTTTC	CASSLDGRASGANVLTF
TRBV20-1	TRBJ2-1	.	.	TGCAGTGCTAGAGGATTCGCCCGGGGGGAGCAGTTCTTC	CSARGFARGEQFF
TRBV6-5	TRBJ2-3	few	TRBD2	TGTGCCAGCAGTTACTCGCCTAGCGGGAATCCCACAGATACGCAGTATTTT	CASSYSPSGNPTDTQYF
TRBV19	TRBJ2-1	few	TRBD2	TGTGCCAGTAGACAAGAAGCGGGAGGCTTCTACAATGAGCAGTTCTTC	CASRQEAGGFYNEQFF
TRBV12-3/TRBV12-4	TRBJ1-3	few	.	TGTGCCAGCAGTTTAACCCGTGGAGCGAAGGGAAACACCATATATTTT	CASSLTRGAKGNTIYF
TRBV5-1	TRBJ2-1	few	.	TGCGCCAGCAGCTTGTCGGGAGCAGGCAATGAGCAGTTCTTC	CASSLSGAGNEQFF
TRBV20-1	TRBJ2-1	.	TRBD2	TGCAGTGCTAGGACTAGCCTGCGTCAGCAGTTCTTC	CSARTSLRQQFF
TRBV20-1	TRBJ2-5	few	TRBD2	TGCAGTGCTAGAGATCGGGAGGGCGGCCAAGAGACCCAGTACTTC	CSARDREGGQETQYF
TRBV18	TRBJ2-1	few	.	TGTGCCAGCTCACCACCGGCGGTTCGCAATGAGCAGTTCTTC	CASSPPAVRNEQFF
TRBV12-3/TRBV12-4	TRBJ2-1	many	.	TGTGCCAGCAAACCTAGGACCCCAAGAAGTGGAAACAATGAGCAGTTCTTC	CASKPRTPRSGNNEQFF
TRBV5-1	TRBJ1-2	few	.	TGCGCCAGCAGCTTTTCGGACTCTCGTGGCTACACCTTC	CASSFSDSRGYTF
TRBV5-4	TRBJ2-5	.	.	TGTGCCAGCAGCTTGGTGGGGGATCCAAGGTCCCAGTACTTC	CASSLVGDPRSQYF
TRBV29-1	TRBJ1-1	few	.	TGCAGCGTTGTCCAGGGAAGGGCTGAAGCTTTCTTT	CSVVQGRAEAFF
TRBV6-5	TRBJ1-3	.	TRBD1	TGTGCCAGCAGTTACTTGGGACAGACTGGAAACACCATATATTTT	CASSYLGQTGNTIYF